The 14 T cell receptor beta chains below all came from one sample that was sequenced in a study of T cell repertoires in cytomegalovirus infection. TCRdb processed the reads anew with MiXCR; each CDR3 protein has one entry. Here the sample spans 310,000 or so distinct CDR3 sequences, about 25% being singletons. The antigens these receptors bind are not known. The source material was cultured PBMCs, sampled from culture after CMV antigen stimulation. All receptors derive from a human donor in good health (CMV status not recorded). Some clones in this sample may be carry-over from other donors' samples.

This clonotype has a count of ten or more. This chain connects TRBV7-2 to TRBJ1-5; D gene uncertain. Germline values: CDR1 SGHTA, CDR2 FQGNSA. The V end lost 6 bases, the J end lost 4 bases, and 7 bases lay between the germline ends. The CDR3 length is 12 residues. The CDR3, as DNA: TGTGCCAGCAGTGACACTAATCAGCCCCAGCATTTT. Amino acid sequence: CASSDTNQPQHF.

The chain couples TRBV3-1 to TRBJ2-1, with TRBD1 as a possible D gene (6 bases). V was clipped by 3 bases and J by 6 bases, with 9 bases between them. This CDR3 contains 13 residues. CDR1 and CDR2 (germline): LGHDT, YNNKEL (reference sequence). CDR3 residues: CASSQLQGNEQFF. The CDR3 region has the DNA TGTGCCAGCAGCCAGTTACAGGGCAATGAGCAGTTCTTC.

At least ten counts were recorded for this clonotype. The V gene is TRBV11-2, the J gene TRBJ2-3; 9 nucleotides agree with TRBD2. There are 17 residues in the CDR3. The V gene's germline CDR1 is SGHAT and CDR2 FQNNGV. With 1 base clipped from V and 2 bases from J, the junction kept 7 bases outside the gene matches. CDR3 DNA: TGTGCCAGCAGCTTAGCTAGCGGGACTATTTACACAGATACGCAGTATTTT. This translates into CASSLASGTIYTDTQYF.

This chain connects TRBV5-6 to TRBJ2-3; 9 nucleotides line up with TRBD2. The length of the CDR3 is 16 residues. Germline CDR1 reads SGHDT; CDR2 reads YYEEEE. The trim removed 2 bases at V and 0 bases at J, leaving 4 bases unmatched. CDR3: CASSLRLAESTDTQYF. As DNA, the CDR3 is TGTGCCAGCAGCTTAAGACTAGCGGAAAGCACAGATACGCAGTATTTT.

The gene calls are TRBV14 and TRBJ1-1, with D unclear. Germline CDR1 and CDR2: SGHDN and FVKESK. CDR3 length equals 14 residues. V was cut by 4 bases and J by 5 bases, with 14 bases left in between. The CDR3: CASSPPGVTTEAFF. The DNA for the CDR3 is TGTGCCAGCAGCCCCCCCGGGGTGACAACTGAAGCTTTCTTT.

V usage is TRBV18 and J usage is TRBJ2-5; D possibly corresponds to TRBD2 (6 bases). From germline, CDR1 is KGHSH and CDR2 LQKENI. The CDR3 is 14 residues long. Trimming took off 0 bases at V and 4 bases at J, with 9 bases between the two ends. The CDR3 here is CASSPPSGLETQYF. CDR3 sequence (DNA): TGTGCCAGCTCACCACCGTCGGGACTAGAGACCCAGTACTTC.

This clonotype was picked up many times. The chain joins TRBV19 to TRBJ2-5; tentatively, D is TRBD1 (6 bases). The ends were cut back, 8 bases at V and 5 bases at J, with 24 bases in the middle. Germline V gene data show CDR1 as LNHDA and CDR2 as SQIVND (reference sequence). CDR3 length: 16 residues. CDR3 bases: TGTGCCAGTCTGGGGACAACCCTTCTCGTAGTGGAGACCCAGTACTTC. Translation gives CASLGTTLLVVETQYF.

This clonotype was observed at least ten times. V is TRBV7-8 and J is TRBJ1-2; 9 nucleotides match TRBD1. The germline V gene encodes CDR1 SGHVS and CDR2 FQNEAQ. V trimming: 4 bases; J trimming: 1 base; junction bases outside the gene matches: 10. The CDR3 contains 17 residues. In nucleotides, the CDR3 is TGTGCCAGCAGCTCATTTCCGGGACAGGGCCATAACTATGGCTACACCTTC. Translation gives CASSSFPGQGHNYGYTF.

This sequence joins TRBV10-3 and TRBJ2-3, with D hard to call. This CDR3 has 12 amino acids. V was cut by 11 bases and J by 8 bases, with 17 bases left in between. Per the germline V gene, CDR1 is ENHRY and CDR2 is SYGVKD. DNA of the CDR3: TGTGCCTCCAATGATCCGACCCTTACGCAGTATTTT. Translated: CASNDPTLTQYF.

This clonotype was picked up many times. This chain joins TRBV7-2 and TRBJ2-1, with D possibly TRBD2 on 5 matching bases. Germline lookup yields CDR1 SGHTA and CDR2 FQGNSA. This CDR3 has 15 amino acids. V lost 5 bases, J lost 4 bases, and 15 bases lay in between. CDR3 coding DNA: TGTGCCAGCAGCCTTAGCGTCTCTGCTTACAATGAGCAGTTCTTC. Its protein product is CASSLSVSAYNEQFF.

This clonotype has only a few counts. This chain connects TRBV9 to TRBJ2-5; D is perhaps TRBD2 (7 bases). V lost 4 bases, J lost 1 base, and 17 bases lay in between. Per germline, CDR1 SGDLS and CDR2 YYNGEE. CDR3 length: 16 amino acids. CDR3 amino acids: CASSPGVAGAQETQYF. For the CDR3, the DNA is TGTGCCAGCAGCCCAGGGGTCGCGGGAGCCCAAGAGACCCAGTACTTC.

The chain employs TRBV28 and TRBJ2-7; no firm D call. The germline CDR1 and CDR2 sequences are MDHEN and SYDVKM. The length of the CDR3 is 15 residues. The germline V and J ends were trimmed by 3 bases and 0 bases, with 12 bases remaining between them. The CDR3 coding sequence is TGTGCCAGCAGTTTGGCGCCCCTTAGCTCCTACGAGCAGTACTTC. Residues: CASSLAPLSSYEQYF.

This clonotype was detected many times. This chain connects TRBV12-3 or TRBV12-4 to TRBJ1-1; D gene unclear. The V end was cut by 4 bases, the J end by 3 bases, with 15 bases between. There are 15 residues in the CDR3. CDR3 bases: TGTGCCAGCAGTTCCCGACCGACTAGGTACACTGAAGCTTTCTTT. This gives the protein CASSSRPTRYTEAFF.

This clonotype has a handful of counts. The gene calls are TRBV9 and TRBJ2-1; 14 nucleotides align to TRBD2. V gave up 2 bases and J gave up 9 bases; unmatched junction bases: 4. CDR1 is SGDLS and CDR2 is YYNGEE in the germline V gene. CDR3 length: 15 residues. The CDR3 spells CASSVGTSGGGEQFF. As DNA, the CDR3 is TGTGCCAGCAGCGTCGGGACTAGCGGGGGAGGTGAGCAGTTCTTC.